Presented here are 24 T cell receptor beta chains from one specimen sequenced in a study of identical twins (dated by TCRdb to the mid-2010s). The library was built by means of 5' RACE. For sequencing, an Illumina HiSeq 2000 was employed. Using fastp at Q25 and MiXCR, TCRdb reprocessed the public reads and kept productive beta chains. Entries are consolidated by CDR3 protein sequence, retaining the most common genes and DNA. The sample table lists 500,000 or so distinct CDR3 sequences, around an eighth of them with a count of one. The ten largest clones take up approximately 0.98% of the sample. The sample was also reused in another study, on yellow fever vaccine responses in identical twins.

The sample comprised CD4+ T cells sorted from blood. Receptors were obtained from a woman between 18 and 30 years old in good health.

The chain recombines TRBV6-2 or TRBV6-3 with TRBJ2-7; 7 nucleotides agree with TRBD2. The V gene's germline CDR1 is MNHEY and CDR2 SVGEGT. The trim removed 6 bases at V and 2 bases at J, leaving 4 bases unmatched. The CDR3 totals 13 residues. The CDR3 spells CASSRTSAYEQYF. For the CDR3, the DNA is TGTGCCAGCAGCCGGACTAGTGCCTACGAGCAGTACTTC.

V gene TRBV7-9 combines with J gene TRBJ2-2; D gene ambiguous. CDR3 length: 12 residues. Germline V gene sequence: CDR1 SEHNR, CDR2 FQNEAQ (reference sequence). V was clipped by 5 bases and J by 6 bases, with 7 bases between them. The CDR3 DNA reads as TGTGCCAGCAGCCCCCCGGCCGGGGAGCTGTTTTTT. It yields the protein CASSPPAGELFF.

Points on this clonotype: One end of the junction does not line up with germline, which may come from a read error. This chain's CDR3 is CTSSSTNSYEQYF. CDR3 nucleotides: TGTACCAGCAGCTCGACGAATTCCTACGAGCAGTACTTC. V gene TRBV3-1 combines with J gene TRBJ2-7; D gene unclear. This CDR3 comprises 13 residues. CDR1 and CDR2 from the germline V gene are LGHDT and YNNKEL (reference sequence).

This chain connects TRBV20-1 to TRBJ2-3, with a tentative D call TRBD1 (6 bases). The CDR3 sequence is 15 residues long. Germline loops: CDR1 DFQATT, CDR2 SNEGSKA (reference sequence). Trimming took 6 bases from V and 2 from J, leaving 18 bases between them. The CDR3 sequence: CSARAGTTNTDTQYF. CDR3 coding DNA: TGCAGTGCGCGAGCCGGGACAACGAACACAGATACGCAGTATTTT.

This clonotype has a handful of counts. This chain links TRBV20-1 with TRBJ1-3; 7 nucleotides line up with TRBD1. V gave up 4 bases and J gave up 0 bases; unmatched junction bases: 9. Germline V lookup: CDR1 DFQATT, CDR2 SNEGSKA (reference sequence). The CDR3 runs to 16 residues. The CDR3 DNA sequence: TGCAGTGCTACACAGCCGGGACAGAGCTCTGGAAACACCATATATTTT. Translating gives CSATQPGQSSGNTIYF.

This clonotype turned up a few times. CDR3 sequence reads: CASRLPRGGGETQYF. The CDR3 DNA is TGTGCCAGCAGACTACCGCGGGGTGGAGGAGAGACCCAGTACTTC. This chain links TRBV6-1 with TRBJ2-5, with a possible D match to TRBD2 (6 bases). The germline V gene encodes CDR1 MNHNS and CDR2 SASEGT. This CDR3 spans 15 amino acids. V dropped 6 bases and J dropped 4 bases, with 18 bases sitting between them.

At least ten counts were recorded for this clonotype. CDR3 in amino acids: CAISSGTGGSTGELFF. The CDR3 nucleotides read TGTGCCATCAGCTCCGGGACAGGGGGTAGTACCGGGGAGCTGTTTTTT. V is TRBV10-3 and J is TRBJ2-2, with TRBD1 matching over 11 bases. The V and J ends lost 6 bases and 5 bases, in that order; junction bases with no gene match: 8. This CDR3 contains 16 residues. Germline CDR1 is ENHRY and CDR2 is SYGVKD.

This chain uses TRBV6-1 with TRBJ2-2; D is possibly TRBD1 or TRBD2 (7 bases each). The CDR3 length is 19 residues. The germline V and J ends were trimmed by 4 bases and 3 bases, with 24 bases remaining between them. Germline V gene data show CDR1 as MNHNS and CDR2 as SASEGT. CDR3 in DNA: TGTGCCAGCAGTGCCACCCTGGGGAGGGGGCGATTGGACACCGGGGAGCTGTTTTTT. This encodes CASSATLGRGRLDTGELFF.

This clonotype was picked up many times. This sequence joins TRBV7-9 and TRBJ2-2; the match to TRBD1 covers 8 bases. The CDR3 spans 16 residues. Per germline, CDR1 SEHNR and CDR2 FQNEAQ (reference sequence). J gave up 3 bases and V 6 bases, and 9 bases lay outside the gene matches. The CDR3 bases are TGTGCCAGCAGTAGGGACAGGCTGCCGGACACCGGGGAGCTGTTTTTT. Amino acid sequence: CASSRDRLPDTGELFF. Together with reference TRBV7-9 and TRBJ2-2, the CDR3 gives the full variable domain: DTGVSQNPRHKITKRGQNVTFRCDPISEHNRLYWYRQTLGQGPEFLTYFQNEAQLEKSRLLSDRFSAERPKGSFSTLEIQRTEQGDSAMYLCASSRDRLPDTGELFFGEGSRLTVL.

The chain uses TRBV11-2 and TRBJ2-6; 7 nucleotides match TRBD2. J gave up 0 bases and V 5 bases, and 19 bases lay outside the gene matches. The germline V gene encodes CDR1 SGHAT and CDR2 FQNNGV. The CDR3 runs 21 residues. CDR3: CASSRLLAFLGDGSGANVLTF. The CDR3 bases are TGTGCCAGCAGCCGTTTACTAGCGTTCCTAGGCGACGGCTCTGGGGCCAACGTCCTGACTTTC.

Only a few counts were recorded for this clonotype. J is TRBJ1-4 and V is TRBV7-9, with 8 bases lining up with TRBD1. Germline lookup yields CDR1 SEHNR and CDR2 FQNEAQ (reference sequence). This CDR3 comprises 14 residues. J gave up 8 bases and V 3 bases, and 5 bases lay outside the gene matches. CDR3 loop: CASSFDRGQEKLFF. DNA of the CDR3: TGTGCCAGCAGCTTCGACAGGGGACAGGAAAAACTGTTTTTT.

This clonotype appeared many times. The chain joins TRBV6-6 to TRBJ1-1; D is unclear. The V gene lost 6 bases and the J gene lost 6 bases, with 14 bases spanning the gap. This CDR3 is 13 amino acids long. Per germline, CDR1 MNHNY and CDR2 SVGAGI (reference sequence). For the CDR3, the DNA is TGTGCCAGCAGCGCGCCTGAACGGGCTGAAGCTTTCTTT. Translated: CASSAPERAEAFF.

This clonotype was detected a few times. V and J are TRBV6-2 or TRBV6-3 and TRBJ2-7; D tentatively reads TRBD1 or TRBD2 (7 bases each). Germline CDR1 is MNHEY and CDR2 is SVGEGT. Trimming removed 8 bases at V and 4 bases at J, with 15 bases between. CDR3 size: 13 residues. CDR3: CASRGTAGYEQYF. Here the CDR3 DNA reads TGTGCCAGCCGCGGGACAGCGGGATACGAGCAGTACTTC.

This chain connects TRBV7-6 to TRBJ2-1, with a possible D match to TRBD2 (5 bases). The CDR3 totals 13 residues. Trimming cost V 6 bases and J 3 bases, with 9 bases left between them. Looked up from germline, CDR1 is SGHVS and CDR2 is FNYEAQ. The chain's CDR3 is CASRDGDYNEQFF. The CDR3 DNA reads TGTGCCAGCAGGGACGGGGACTACAATGAGCAGTTCTTC.

This clonotype appeared a few times. This chain links TRBV7-2 with TRBJ2-1; no clear D gene. The CDR3 covers 12 residues. Germline CDR1 and CDR2: SGHTA and FQGNSA. The germline V and J ends were trimmed by 0 bases and 9 bases, with 6 bases remaining between them. CDR3: CASSLALTEQFF. DNA for the CDR3: TGTGCCAGCAGCTTAGCCCTAACTGAGCAGTTCTTC.

This chain joins TRBV15 and TRBJ1-4; D may be TRBD1 (6 bases). The V gene lost 7 bases and the J gene lost 3 bases, with 12 bases spanning the gap. This CDR3 has 14 amino acids. The germline gives CDR1 LNHNV, CDR2 YYDKDF (reference sequence). The chain's CDR3 is CATTSGVANEKLFF. In DNA, the CDR3 is TGTGCCACCACCTCAGGGGTGGCTAATGAAAAACTGTTTTTT.

This clonotype was seen a handful of times. The chain uses TRBV9 and TRBJ2-6; 7 bases are a match to TRBD1. The CDR3 consists of 16 residues. Unmatched junction bases numbered 2, after V lost 2 bases and J lost 0 bases. The V gene's germline CDR1 is SGDLS and CDR2 YYNGEE. CDR3 DNA: TGTGCCAGCAGCGTGTCAGGGGGCTCTGGGGCCAACGTCCTGACTTTC. It codes for CASSVSGGSGANVLTF.

This clonotype was seen many times. V usage is TRBV4-2 and J usage is TRBJ2-3; 9 bases line up with TRBD2. This CDR3 contains 17 residues. The V gene's germline CDR1 is LGHNA and CDR2 YNFKEQ. The ends lost 0 bases at V and 2 bases at J; junction bases unmatched: 6. CDR3 loop: CASSQEGTSSYTDTQYF. In DNA, the CDR3 is TGTGCCAGCAGCCAAGAAGGGACTAGCTCATACACAGATACGCAGTATTTT.

The sample holds a few counts of this clonotype. The V and J genes are TRBV28 and TRBJ2-5; 8 bases align to TRBD2. From germline, CDR1 is MDHEN and CDR2 SYDVKM. The CDR3 extends over 17 amino acids. V gave up 5 bases and J gave up 4 bases; unmatched junction bases: 15. The CDR3 region is CASSPGLGQDLTETQYF. Written as DNA, the CDR3 is TGTGCCAGCAGTCCGGGACTAGGTCAAGACCTAACAGAGACCCAGTACTTC.

This clonotype was seen more than once but under ten times. V is TRBV9 and J is TRBJ2-2; D is possibly TRBD2 (6 bases). The CDR3 has 14 residues. The V and J ends lost 0 bases and 8 bases respectively, with 11 bases between them. From germline, CDR1 is SGDLS and CDR2 YYNGEE. Here the CDR3 DNA reads TGTGCCAGCAGCGTAGATCCGGCGGGGGGGGAGCTGTTTTTT. It translates to CASSVDPAGGELFF.

The V call is TRBV18, the J call TRBJ2-4; D gene unclear. The CDR3 length is 13 residues. Between the trimmed V and J ends, which lost 3 bases and 8 bases, there was a span of 11 bases. Germline V CDR1 and CDR2: KGHSH, LQKENI. CDR3 amino acids: CASSPALADIQYF. CDR3 nucleotides: TGTGCCAGCTCACCTGCTCTTGCGGACATTCAGTACTTC.

The chain carries TRBV29-1 and TRBJ2-1; D is undetermined. The CDR3 runs to 13 residues. Germline CDR1 SQVTM, CDR2 ANQGSEA. The V end lost 3 bases, the J end lost 0 bases, and 6 bases lay between the germline ends. This CDR3 reads CSVDSISYNEQFF. CDR3 bases: TGCAGCGTTGATTCGATCTCCTACAATGAGCAGTTCTTC.

This clonotype was detected a few times. The chain links TRBV10-3 to TRBJ2-3; TRBD1 is a possible D gene (7 bases). The germline CDR1 and CDR2 sequences are ENHRY and SYGVKD. The CDR3 runs to 14 residues. Trimming pared 10 bases from V and 2 bases from J, leaving 16 bases between. The CDR3 here is CATGRGTDTDTQYF. The CDR3 nucleotides read TGTGCCACGGGGCGCGGGACAGACACAGATACGCAGTATTTT.

The rearrangement uses TRBV28 and TRBJ2-5; 7 bases fit TRBD1. The germline gives CDR1 MDHEN, CDR2 SYDVKM. The CDR3 loop spans 16 amino acids. V lost 5 bases, J lost 4 bases, and 13 bases stayed unmatched. The CDR3 loop reads CASSPTGTARLETQYF. The CDR3 nucleotides are TGTGCCAGCAGTCCTACAGGGACAGCCCGCTTAGAGACCCAGTACTTC.